This T cell receptor (beta chain) was sequenced for a study of identical twins. General study findings and limits: Twin pairs' shared out-of-frame alpha sequences were enriched in low generation probability. Zero-insertion analyses were open to partial confounding by invariant MAIT and iNKT cells.

This clonotype came up many times. Its antigen is as yet unknown. TCRdb re-called the 5' RACE reads with MiXCR, one entry per CDR3 protein. The profile shows 410,000 or so distinct CDR3 sequences, under 20% of them singletons. V lost 7 bases to trimming and J lost 7 bases; unmatched junction nucleotides: 9. Germline V CDR1 and CDR2: SQVTM, ANQGSEA. This CDR3 region has 14 residues. Input material: naive T cells sorted from blood. This chain connects TRBV29-1 to TRBJ2-3; TRBD2 matches 12 bases. The receptor's source is a man in his forties or fifties in good health. CDR3 DNA: TGCAGCGCCGGGCTGACTAGCGGGAGTAATACGCAGTATTTT. Its translation is CSAGLTSGSNTQYF.